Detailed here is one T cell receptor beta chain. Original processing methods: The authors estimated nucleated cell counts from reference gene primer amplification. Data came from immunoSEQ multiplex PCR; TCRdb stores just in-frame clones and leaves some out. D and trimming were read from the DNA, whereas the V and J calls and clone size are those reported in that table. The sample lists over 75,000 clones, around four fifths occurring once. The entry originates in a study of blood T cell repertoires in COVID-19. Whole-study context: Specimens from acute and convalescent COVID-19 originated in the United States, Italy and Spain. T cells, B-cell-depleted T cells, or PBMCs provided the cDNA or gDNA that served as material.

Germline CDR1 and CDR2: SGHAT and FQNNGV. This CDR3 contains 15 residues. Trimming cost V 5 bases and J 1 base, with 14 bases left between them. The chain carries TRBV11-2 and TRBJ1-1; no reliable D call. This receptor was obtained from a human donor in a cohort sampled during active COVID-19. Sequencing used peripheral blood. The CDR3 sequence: CASSPTSLENTEAFF. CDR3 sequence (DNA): TGTGCCAGCAGCCCGACGAGCCTAGAGAACACTGAAGCTTTCTTT.